This TCR beta chain was sequenced during a study of cytomegalovirus exposure and HLA in healthy donors. V was clipped by 2 bases and J by 1 base, with 10 bases between them. The CDR3 runs to 14 residues. CDR1 is GTSNPN, CDR2 SVGIG, per germline (reference sequence). PCR used 60 Vbeta primers and 13 Jbeta primers. Using immunoSEQ multiplex PCR, the repertoire was profiled, and TCRdb retains in-frame clones only, with some absent. The sample has 200,000 to 250,000 clones; around 80% are singletons. The sample comprised PBMCs. The chain has TRBV30 and TRBJ2-3, with D tentatively TRBD2 (6 bases). This sequence originates from a woman aged 40 to 55 in good health and CMV-seropositive. The CDR3 coding sequence is TGTGCCTGGAGTACGAGACTAGGCACAGATACGCAGTATTTT. This gives the protein CAWSTRLGTDTQYF.